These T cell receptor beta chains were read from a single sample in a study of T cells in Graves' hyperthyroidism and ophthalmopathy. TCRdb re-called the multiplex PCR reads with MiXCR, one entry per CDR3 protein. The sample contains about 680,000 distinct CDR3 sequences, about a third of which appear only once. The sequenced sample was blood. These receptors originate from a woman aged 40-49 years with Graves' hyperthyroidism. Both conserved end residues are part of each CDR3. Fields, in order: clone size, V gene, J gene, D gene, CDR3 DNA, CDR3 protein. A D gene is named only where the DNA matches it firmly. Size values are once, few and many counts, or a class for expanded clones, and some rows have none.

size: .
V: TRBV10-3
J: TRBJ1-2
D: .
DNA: TGTGCCATCAGGGGAGGAGATGGCTACACCTTC
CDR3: CAIRGGDGYTF

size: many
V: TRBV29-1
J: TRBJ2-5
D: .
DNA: TGCAGCGTTGAAGATCGCAGGCTTGGGACCCAGTACTTC
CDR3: CSVEDRRLGTQYF

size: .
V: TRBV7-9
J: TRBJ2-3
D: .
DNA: TGTGCCAGCAGCAAATGGGCGGGAGATACGCAGTATTTT
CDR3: CASSKWAGDTQYF

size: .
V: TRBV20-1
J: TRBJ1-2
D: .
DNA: TGCAGTGCTAGAGATTTGGCGGACAAGAGTAACTATGGCTACACCTTC
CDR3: CSARDLADKSNYGYTF

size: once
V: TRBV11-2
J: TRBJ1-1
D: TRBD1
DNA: TGTGCCAGCAGCTTAGTTAAGGGACAGGTGAACACTGAAGCTTTCTTT
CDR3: CASSLVKGQVNTEAFF

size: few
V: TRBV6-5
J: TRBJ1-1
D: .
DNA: TGTGCCAGCAGAGTCAATTGGGACATCCCGAACACTGAAGCTTTCTTT
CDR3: CASRVNWDIPNTEAFF

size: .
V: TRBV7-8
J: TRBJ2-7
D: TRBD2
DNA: TGTGCCAGCAGCTTCAGGGGACTAGCGGGTAACGAGCAGTACTTC
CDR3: CASSFRGLAGNEQYF

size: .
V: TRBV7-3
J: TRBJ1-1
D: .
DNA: TGCGCCAGCAGCCAAGCCGGGACAACCGAAATGGAGGCTTTCTTT
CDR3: CASSQAGTTEMEAFF

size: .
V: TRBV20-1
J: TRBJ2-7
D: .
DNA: TGCAGTGCTAGAGATCCCCTCTCGGAGCAGTACTTC
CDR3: CSARDPLSEQYF

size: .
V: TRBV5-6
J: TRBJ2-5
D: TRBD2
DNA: TGTGCCAGCAGCTTCGGGGGGAGGGCCGGCGAGACCCAGTACTTC
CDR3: CASSFGGRAGETQYF

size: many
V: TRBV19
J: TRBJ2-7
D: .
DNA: TGTGCCAGTAGTATAGGGACAGACTTAGCCTACGAGCAGTACTTC
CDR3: CASSIGTDLAYEQYF

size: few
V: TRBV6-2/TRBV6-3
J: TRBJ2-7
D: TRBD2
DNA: TGTGCCAGCAGTTACCCGGGAGGAACCTACGAGCAGTACTTC
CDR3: CASSYPGGTYEQYF

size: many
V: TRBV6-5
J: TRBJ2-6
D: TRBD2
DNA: TGTGCCAGCAGGGATTTAGCGGGAGCTGGGGCCAACGTCCTGACTTTC
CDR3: CASRDLAGAGANVLTF

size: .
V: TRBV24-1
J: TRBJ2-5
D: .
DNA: TGTGCCACCAGTGATCCCAGCAGCCTTACCGACATGTTGGAGACCCAGTACTTC
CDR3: CATSDPSSLTDMLETQYF

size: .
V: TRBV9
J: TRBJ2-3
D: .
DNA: TGTGCCAGCACCAAAGAGCAGGGAAAATACACAGATACGCAGTATTTT
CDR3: CASTKEQGKYTDTQYF

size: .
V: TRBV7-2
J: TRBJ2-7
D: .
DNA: TGTGCCAGCAGCTCCGGCTCCCTCAAAGACCCAAGAGGGCAGTACTTC
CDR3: CASSSGSLKDPRGQYF

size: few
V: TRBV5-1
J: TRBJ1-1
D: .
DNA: TGCGCCAGCAGCTTCGCAGGGGCAGAGAACACTGAAGCTTTCTTT
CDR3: CASSFAGAENTEAFF

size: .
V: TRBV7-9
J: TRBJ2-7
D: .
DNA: TGTGCCAGCAGCACTCCGAGCCAGGTCCCCTACGAGCAGTACTTC
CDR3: CASSTPSQVPYEQYF

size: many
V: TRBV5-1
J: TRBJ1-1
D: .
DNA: TGCGCCAGCTGGCGGGGGACCCAAGCTTTCTTT
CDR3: CASWRGTQAFF

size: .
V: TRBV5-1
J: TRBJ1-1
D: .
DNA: TGCGCCAGCAGCTTTGAATTGAACACTGAAGCTTTCTTT
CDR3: CASSFELNTEAFF

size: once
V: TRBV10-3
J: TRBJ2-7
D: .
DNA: TGTGCCATCAGTGAGGGGCCCGTGACCTACGAGCAGTACTTC
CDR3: CAISEGPVTYEQYF

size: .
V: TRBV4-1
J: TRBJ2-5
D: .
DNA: TGCGCCAGCAGCCAAGACCGACTAAACCAAGAGACCCAGTACTTC
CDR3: CASSQDRLNQETQYF

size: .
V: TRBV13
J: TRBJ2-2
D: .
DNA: TGTGCCAGCAGCCAGATAGATTCTACCGGGGAGCTGTTTTTT
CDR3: CASSQIDSTGELFF

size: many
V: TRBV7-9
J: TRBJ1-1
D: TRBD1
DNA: TGTGCCAGCAGCCCAGGGACAGGAGTAACGAACACTGAAGCTTTCTTT
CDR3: CASSPGTGVTNTEAFF

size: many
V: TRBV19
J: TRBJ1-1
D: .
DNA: TGTGCCAGTAGTACCTTTGGCAGTTACTCCTGGGACACTGAAGCTTTCTTT
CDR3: CASSTFGSYSWDTEAFF

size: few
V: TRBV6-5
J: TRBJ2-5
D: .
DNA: TGTGCCAGCAGTCAACTAGTGAGCGGAGAGACCCAGTACTTC
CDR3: CASSQLVSGETQYF

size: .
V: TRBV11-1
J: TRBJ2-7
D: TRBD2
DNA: TGTGCCAGCAGCTTAATGCTAGCGGGAGCTTCTGAGCAGTACTTC
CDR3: CASSLMLAGASEQYF

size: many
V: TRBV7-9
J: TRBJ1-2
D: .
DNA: TGTGCCAGCAGCTCGACGGGTACACGGTCTAACTATGGCTACACCTTC
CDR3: CASSSTGTRSNYGYTF

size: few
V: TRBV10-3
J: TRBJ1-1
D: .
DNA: TGTGCCATCAGTGCCGGGGGTAGGGGTGAAGCTTTCTTT
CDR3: CAISAGGRGEAFF

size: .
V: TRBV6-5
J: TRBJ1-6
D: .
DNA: TGTGCCAGCAGTTACGGGGTATCACCCCTCCACTTT
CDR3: CASSYGVSPLHF

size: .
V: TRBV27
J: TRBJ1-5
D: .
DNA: TGTGCCAGCAGTTTTGGGGGAGGGAGTCAGCCCCAGCATTTT
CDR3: CASSFGGGSQPQHF

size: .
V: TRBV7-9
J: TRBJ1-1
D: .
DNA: TGTGCCAGCAGCGGGCCAGGGGAGGGCACTGAAGCTTTCTTT
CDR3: CASSGPGEGTEAFF

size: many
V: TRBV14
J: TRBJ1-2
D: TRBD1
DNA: TGTGCCAGCAGGGGGACAGGGCTGGCGTATGGCTACACCTTC
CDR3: CASRGTGLAYGYTF

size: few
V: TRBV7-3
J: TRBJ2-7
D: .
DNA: TGTGCCAGCAGCTTAACAGGGGCTGGGGAGCAGTACTTC
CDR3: CASSLTGAGEQYF

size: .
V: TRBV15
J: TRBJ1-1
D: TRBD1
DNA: TGTGCCATCGGGACAGGGGGCTTTGAAGCTTTCTTT
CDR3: CAIGTGGFEAFF

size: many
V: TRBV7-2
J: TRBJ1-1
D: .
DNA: TGTGCCAGCAGCTCTTCGCCTCGGCTGGGCACTGAAGCTTTCTTT
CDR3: CASSSSPRLGTEAFF

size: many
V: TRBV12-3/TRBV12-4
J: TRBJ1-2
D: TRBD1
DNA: TGTGCCAGCGCAGGACAGGCAGGCTACACCTTC
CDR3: CASAGQAGYTF

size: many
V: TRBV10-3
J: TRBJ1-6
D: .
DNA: TGTGCCATCAGTGAGCAAATACACGGAGATTCACCCCTCCACTTT
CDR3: CAISEQIHGDSPLHF

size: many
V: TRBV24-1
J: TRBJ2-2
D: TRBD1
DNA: TGTGCCACCGGGACAGAAATCACCGGGGAGCTGTTTTTT
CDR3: CATGTEITGELFF

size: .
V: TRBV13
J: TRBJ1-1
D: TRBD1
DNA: TGTGCCAGCAGCGCAGGGGGAAAGTTTTCCCATGAAGCTTCCTTT
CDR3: CASSAGGKFSHEASF

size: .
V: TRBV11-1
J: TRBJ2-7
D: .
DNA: TGTGCCAGCAGCGCTACGGTTTGGGGACTTCCCTACGAGCAGTACTTC
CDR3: CASSATVWGLPYEQYF

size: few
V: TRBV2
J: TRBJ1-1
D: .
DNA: TGTGCCAGCAGAGAAAGTCGTTGGGGGCGCCGGGACACTGAAGCTTTCTTT
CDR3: CASRESRWGRRDTEAFF

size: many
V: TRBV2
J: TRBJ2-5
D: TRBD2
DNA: TGTGCCAGCAGTGAAGGGGTACTAGCGAAGTTGGAGACCCAGTACTTC
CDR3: CASSEGVLAKLETQYF

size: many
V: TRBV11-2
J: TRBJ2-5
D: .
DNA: TGTGCCAGCAGGGAGGGGACACTTCAAGAGACCCAGTACTTC
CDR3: CASREGTLQETQYF

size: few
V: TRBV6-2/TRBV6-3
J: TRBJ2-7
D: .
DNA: TGTGCCAGCAGTCTACGCCCGATCTACGAGCAGTACTTC
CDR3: CASSLRPIYEQYF

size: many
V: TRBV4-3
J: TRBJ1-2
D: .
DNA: TGCGCCAGCAGCCAAGTTATCAAACAGCTCTATGGCTACACCTTC
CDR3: CASSQVIKQLYGYTF

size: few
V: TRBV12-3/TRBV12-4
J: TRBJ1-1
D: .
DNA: TGTGCCAGCATCAGGAAAACCTACCGAAACACTGAAGCTTTCTTT
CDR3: CASIRKTYRNTEAFF

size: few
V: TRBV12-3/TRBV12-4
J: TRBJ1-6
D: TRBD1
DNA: TGTGCCAGCAGCCAGCCTGGGACAGGGTTTGGTTCACCCCTCCACTTT
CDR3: CASSQPGTGFGSPLHF

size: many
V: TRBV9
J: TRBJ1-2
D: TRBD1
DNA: TGTGCCAGCAGCGTATCGGGACAGGGGGCGGATGGCTACACCTTC
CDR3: CASSVSGQGADGYTF

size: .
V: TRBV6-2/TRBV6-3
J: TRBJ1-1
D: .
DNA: TGTGCCAGCAGTTATGGTGTTGACACTGAAGCTTTCTTT
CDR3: CASSYGVDTEAFF

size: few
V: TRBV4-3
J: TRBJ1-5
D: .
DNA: TGCGCCAGCAGCCTCACCCGGGAGGCACGGCAGCCCCAGCATTTT
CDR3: CASSLTREARQPQHF

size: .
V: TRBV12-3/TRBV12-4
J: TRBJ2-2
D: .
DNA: TGTGCCAGCCGAGAGGTTGTGACCGGGGAGCTGTTTTTT
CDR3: CASREVVTGELFF

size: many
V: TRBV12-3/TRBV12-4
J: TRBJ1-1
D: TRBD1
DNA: TGTGCCAGCAGTCCAGGGGGCGTAACTGAAGCTTTCTTT
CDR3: CASSPGGVTEAFF